The 20 T cell receptor beta chains below were found in one sample sequenced in a study of blood T cells in healthy people across ages. Alongside a J-beta primer mix, a sample-barcoded 5' primer served in a second PCR lasting about 7 to 11 cycles. MiXCR, applied by TCRdb to the 5' RACE reads, yields one record per CDR3 protein. The sample includes about 780,000 distinct CDR3 sequences, around 24% of them seen just once. This same sample was also part of a study on T cells of mothers and their children.

The sample comprised blood. The receptor source for this set is a boy between 10 and 17 years old in good health.

V and J are TRBV12-3 or TRBV12-4 and TRBJ2-7; no firm D call. V was cut by 0 bases and J by 7 bases, with 10 bases left in between. The CDR3 sequence is 13 residues long. The CDR3 loop reads CASSLAHLPEQYF. CDR3 bases: TGTGCCAGCAGTTTAGCGCACCTCCCGGAGCAGTACTTC.

This chain connects TRBV6-1 to TRBJ1-5; D ambiguous. Between the trimmed V and J ends, which lost 6 bases and 0 bases, there was a span of 9 bases. The CDR3 length is 14 residues. CDR1 MNHNS and CDR2 SASEGT come from the germline V gene. The CDR3 here is CASSARRSNQPQHF. The CDR3 DNA follows: TGTGCCAGCAGCGCCCGTCGTAGCAATCAGCCCCAGCATTTT.

The CDR3 is CASSVTKLRDEQYF. The CDR3 DNA reads as TGTGCCAGCAGCGTTACTAAGCTGAGGGACGAGCAGTACTTC. This chain connects TRBV12-3 or TRBV12-4 to TRBJ2-5; D possibly corresponds to TRBD2 (5 bases). TRBJ2-7 explains the end of the DNA better; the J call may be wrong. This CDR3 spans 14 amino acids.

The chain carries TRBV9 and TRBJ1-1; 10 nucleotides agree with TRBD1. The junction had 7 bases not matched to a gene; V was cut back by 3 bases and J by 2 bases. The CDR3 is 16 amino acids. The germline V gene has CDR1 SGDLS and CDR2 YYNGEE. CDR3 protein: CASSAGDRGSNTEAFF. The CDR3 DNA sequence: TGTGCCAGCAGCGCTGGGGACAGGGGTAGTAACACTGAAGCTTTCTTT. Full variable domain (remainder filled in from reference TRBV9 and TRBJ1-1): DSGVTQTPKHLITATGQRVTLRCSPRSGDLSVYWYQQSLDQGLQFLIQYYNGEERAKGNILERFSAQQFPDLHSELNLSSLELGDSALYFCASSAGDRGSNTEAFFGQGTRLTVV.

This clonotype was seen once. CDR3 loop: CASRLNVDYEQYF. DNA of the CDR3: TGCGCCAGCAGACTTAACGTAGACTACGAGCAGTACTTC. The V gene is TRBV5-1, the J gene TRBJ2-1; D is unresolved. The DNA end favors TRBJ2-7, so the J call may be wrong. The CDR3 is made up of 13 amino acids. In germline, CDR1 is SGHRS, CDR2 YFSETQ.

The rearrangement joins TRBV7-9 to TRBJ2-5; possibly TRBD1 or TRBD2 for D (5 bases each). V gave up 5 bases and J gave up 3 bases, with 16 bases separating them. The CDR3 has 15 amino acids. Germline V gives CDR1 SEHNR, CDR2 FQNEAQ (reference sequence). CDR3 sequence (DNA): TGTGCCAGCAGCGTATCACTGGGGGTAGAAGAGACCCAGTACTTC. Translating gives CASSVSLGVEETQYF. Full variable domain (rest looked up from reference TRBV7-9 and TRBJ2-5): DTGVSQNPRHKITKRGQNVTFRCDPISEHNRLYWYRQTLGQGPEFLTYFQNEAQLEKSRLLSDRFSAERPKGSFSTLEIQRTEQGDSAMYLCASSVSLGVEETQYFGPGTRLLVL.

V and J are TRBV20-1 and TRBJ2-5; D remains unclear. The germline V gene has CDR1 DFQATT and CDR2 SNEGSKA (reference sequence). Trimming removed 6 bases at V and 2 bases at J, with 10 bases between. The CDR3 extends over 12 amino acids. The CDR3 nucleotides are TGCAGTGCCCGAAAAGTTCAAGAGACCCAGTACTTC. Its protein product is CSARKVQETQYF.

This clonotype was found a few times. The V and J genes are TRBV29-1 and TRBJ2-5; 7 bases match TRBD2. The J call may be mistaken, given a closer DNA end match to TRBJ2-1. This CDR3 spans 13 amino acids. Germline CDR1 and CDR2: SQVTM and ANQGSEA. The CDR3 is CSHSGGSPGEQFF. The CDR3 DNA follows: TGCAGCCATTCAGGCGGGAGTCCCGGTGAGCAGTTCTTC.

The V gene is TRBV7-2, the J gene TRBJ2-1; 8 bases align to TRBD2. The CDR3 is 15 amino acids. Per germline, CDR1 SGHTA and CDR2 FQGNSA. J was trimmed by 6 bases and V by 5 bases; bases with no gene match: 9. In DNA, the CDR3 is TGTGCCAGCAGCCCTATTGTGCTAGCGGGCAATGAGCAGTTCTTC. Translating it yields CASSPIVLAGNEQFF.

This clonotype was seen a handful of times. The chain recombines TRBV6-5 with TRBJ1-2; possible D gene TRBD1, 5 bases. CDR3 length: 14 residues. Germline V gene data show CDR1 as MNHEY and CDR2 as SVGAGI. The V gene lost 2 bases and the J gene lost 2 bases, with 9 bases spanning the gap. The CDR3 loop is CASSYQPGNYGYTF. CDR3 DNA sequence: TGTGCCAGCAGTTACCAACCAGGGAACTATGGCTACACCTTC.

This chain uses TRBV5-1 with TRBJ2-5, with TRBD1 identical over 7 bases. Per the germline V gene, CDR1 is SGHRS and CDR2 is YFSETQ. There are 15 residues in the CDR3. With V trimmed by 4 bases and J by 0 bases, 6 bases remained unmatched. In nucleotides, the CDR3 is TGCGCCAGCAGCCCACGGGGACAGCACCAAGAGACCCAGTACTTC. It encodes CASSPRGQHQETQYF.

This clonotype appeared a few times. V usage is TRBV20-1 and J usage is TRBJ2-7, with 11 bases identical to TRBD2. CDR1 and CDR2 from the germline V gene are DFQATT and SNEGSKA (reference sequence). This CDR3 has 15 residues. Trimming took 0 bases from V and 5 from J; bases not matched to a gene: 6. The CDR3 sequence: CSARDRVTSGDEQYF. CDR3 DNA: TGCAGTGCTAGAGATAGGGTGACTAGCGGGGACGAGCAGTACTTC.

V usage is TRBV11-2 and J usage is TRBJ2-7, with D possibly matching TRBD1 (6 bases). Germline CDR1 and CDR2: SGHAT and FQNNGV. The V end was cut by 3 bases, the J end by 1 base, with 13 bases between. This CDR3 is built from 15 residues. The DNA of the CDR3 is TGTGCCAGCAGCTTGCTTGACAGGATTTCCTACGAGCAGTACTTC. It encodes CASSLLDRISYEQYF. Looking up the rest from reference TRBV11-2 and TRBJ2-7 gives the full variable domain: EAGVAQSPRYKIIEKRQSVAFWCNPISGHATLYWYQQILGQGPKLLIQFQNNGVVDDSQLPKDRFSAERLKGVDSTLKIQPAKLEDSAVYLCASSLLDRISYEQYFGPGTRLTVT.

This clonotype was counted a few times. The V gene is TRBV29-1, the J gene TRBJ2-2, with 10 bases that match TRBD1. The germline gives CDR1 SQVTM, CDR2 ANQGSEA. The CDR3 covers 14 residues. J gave up 7 bases and V 5 bases, and 7 bases lay outside the gene matches. The CDR3 loop is CSVKDRGTIGELFF. The CDR3 nucleotides read TGCAGCGTTAAGGACAGGGGGACGATCGGGGAGCTGTTTTTT.

The V and J genes are TRBV20-1 and TRBJ1-2; 7 bases agree with TRBD1. The V segment lost 6 bases and the J segment 5 bases; nucleotides outside the gene matches: 9. The CDR3 spans 13 residues. Germline V gene lookup returns CDR1 DFQATT and CDR2 SNEGSKA (reference sequence). CDR3 DNA sequence: TGCAGTGCCCCGCCTTGGACAGGATATGGCTACACCTTC. Translating it yields CSAPPWTGYGYTF.

V gene TRBV14 combines with J gene TRBJ1-2; D is unresolved. V lost 2 bases and J 2 bases, leaving 6 bases between the germline ends. Germline-derived CDR1 and CDR2 are SGHDN and FVKESK. The CDR3 has 13 residues. DNA for the CDR3: TGTGCCAGCAGCCAATCCAGAAACTATGGCTACACCTTC. Amino acids: CASSQSRNYGYTF.

The chain joins TRBV20-1 to TRBJ1-2; D possibly corresponds to TRBD1 (6 bases). Germline lookup yields CDR1 DFQATT and CDR2 SNEGSKA (reference sequence). CDR3 size: 15 residues. Trimming took 6 bases from V and 4 from J, leaving 21 bases between them. This CDR3 reads CSADDQDRTPYGYTF. For the CDR3, the DNA is TGCAGTGCCGACGACCAAGACAGGACCCCCTATGGCTACACCTTC.

The CDR3 is CASSLAGHDYEQYF. The CDR3 bases are TGCGCCAGCAGCTTGGCCGGGCACGACTACGAGCAGTACTTC. The genes are TRBV5-1 and TRBJ2-7; no definite D call. V lost 0 bases, J lost 3 bases, and 10 bases lay in between. The germline CDR1 and CDR2 sequences are SGHRS and YFSETQ. The CDR3 length is 14 residues. The complete variable domain, with remaining parts taken from reference TRBV5-1 and TRBJ2-7, reads KAGVTQTPRYLIKTRGQQVTLSCSPISGHRSVSWYQQTPGQGLQFLFEYFSETQRNKGNFPGRFSGRQFSNSRSEMNVSTLELGDSALYLCASSLAGHDYEQYFGPGTRLTVT.

This chain connects TRBV7-2 to TRBJ2-2; D uncertain. The germline CDR1 and CDR2 sequences are SGHTA and FQGNSA. CDR3 length: 18 amino acids. Trimming removed 5 bases at V and 5 bases at J, with 24 bases between. The CDR3 reads CASSVSLDRYLGTGELFF. DNA for the CDR3: TGTGCCAGCAGCGTTAGCTTGGATCGGTACCTTGGGACCGGGGAGCTGTTTTTT.

V usage is TRBV20-1 and J usage is TRBJ2-3; 10 nucleotides match TRBD2. V lost 3 bases to trimming and J lost 5 bases; unmatched junction nucleotides: 14. Germline V CDR1 and CDR2: DFQATT, SNEGSKA (reference sequence). The CDR3 has 17 residues. In DNA, the CDR3 is TGCAGTGCTAGCGGGCTAGCGGGGGTCCCAATCCTAGATACGCAGTATTTT. Protein product: CSASGLAGVPILDTQYF.